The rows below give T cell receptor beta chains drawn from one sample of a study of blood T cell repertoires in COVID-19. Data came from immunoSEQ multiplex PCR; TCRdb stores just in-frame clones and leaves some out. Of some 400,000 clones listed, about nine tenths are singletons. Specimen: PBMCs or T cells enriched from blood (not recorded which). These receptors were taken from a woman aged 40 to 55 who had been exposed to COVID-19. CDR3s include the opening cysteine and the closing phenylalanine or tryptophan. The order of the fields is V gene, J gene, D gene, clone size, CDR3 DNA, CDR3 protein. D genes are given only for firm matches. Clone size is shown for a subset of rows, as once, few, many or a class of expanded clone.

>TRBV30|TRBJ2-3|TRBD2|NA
TGTGCCTGGAGTGCAGCGGGGGGGCTCCTTAATACGCAGTATTTT
CAWSAAGGLLNTQYF
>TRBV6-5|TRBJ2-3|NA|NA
TGTGCCAGCAGTTTAGGAGGTACGCAGTATTTT
CASSLGGTQYF
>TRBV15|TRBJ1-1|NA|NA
TGTGCCACCAGCACGTTGGGGGAGAAGGGGGTGAACACTGAAGCTTTCTTT
CATSTLGEKGVNTEAFF
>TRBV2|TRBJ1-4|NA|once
TGTGCCAGCAGTCCACCGGGACTTAAGAATGAAAAACTGTTTTTT
CASSPPGLKNEKLFF
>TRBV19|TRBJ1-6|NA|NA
TGTGCCAGTAGTCCCCTACAGCCTTTTTCACCCCTCCACTTT
CASSPLQPFSPLHF
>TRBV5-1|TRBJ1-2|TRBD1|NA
TGCGCCAGCAGCCAAACCACCGGGACAGGGATTTACTATGGCTACACCTTC
CASSQTTGTGIYYGYTF
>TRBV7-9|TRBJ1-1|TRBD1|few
TGTGCCAGCAGCGATCCAGGGGGACTAGCTACGAACACTGAAGCTTTCTTT
CASSDPGGLATNTEAFF
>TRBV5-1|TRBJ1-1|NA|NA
TGCGCCAGCAGCTTGGCAGGCAGGGCTTCCACTGAAGCTTTCTTT
CASSLAGRASTEAFF
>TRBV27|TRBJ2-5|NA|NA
TGTGCCAGCAGTGTCACGGGGGTAGAGACCCAGTACTTC
CASSVTGVETQYF
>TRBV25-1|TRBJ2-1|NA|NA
TGTGCCACCTCAATTCCGGTCAGGGATGAGCAGTTCTTC
CATSIPVRDEQFF
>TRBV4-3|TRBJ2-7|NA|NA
TGCGCCAGCAGCCCACAGGGCTTGACCTACGAGCAGTACTTC
CASSPQGLTYEQYF
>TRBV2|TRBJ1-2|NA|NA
TGTGCCAGCAGTGACCTCCTCTCGGGCTACACCTTC
CASSDLLSGYTF
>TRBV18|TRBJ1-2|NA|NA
TGTGCCAGCTCACCACTCGCGGGAAACTATGGCTACACCTTC
CASSPLAGNYGYTF
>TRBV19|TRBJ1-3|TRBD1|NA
TGTGCCAGTAGTACCCAGCGACAGGGAACTGGAAACACCATATATTTT
CASSTQRQGTGNTIYF
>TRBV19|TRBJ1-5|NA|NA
TGTGCCAGTAGGAGGACTCCCCAGCCCCAGCATTTT
CASRRTPQPQHF
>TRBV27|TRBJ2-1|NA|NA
TGTGCCAGCAGGAGACTGACAGCCGTTAGCTCCTACAATGAGCAGTTCTTC
CASRRLTAVSSYNEQFF
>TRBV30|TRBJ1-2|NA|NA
TGTGCCTGGAGGAGTCCCGACAGCCCTAACTATGGCTACACCTTC
CAWRSPDSPNYGYTF
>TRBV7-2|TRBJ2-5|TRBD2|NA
TGTGCCAGCAGCCTCAGCGGGAGAGATCGGGAGACCCAGTACTTC
CASSLSGRDRETQYF
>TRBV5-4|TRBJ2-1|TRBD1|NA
TGTGCCAGCAGCCGTCGACAGGGCCTCTCCTACAATGAGCAGTTCTTC
CASSRRQGLSYNEQFF
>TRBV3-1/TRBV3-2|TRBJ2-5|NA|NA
TGTGCCAGCAGCCAAGTTTCAGGGCGGGAGACCCAGTACTTC
CASSQVSGRETQYF
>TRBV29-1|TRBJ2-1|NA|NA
TGCAGCGTAGCGGGAGGACAGGGTTTGAATGAGCAGTTCTTC
CSVAGGQGLNEQFF
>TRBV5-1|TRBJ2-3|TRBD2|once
TGCGCCAGCAAGGTGAGAGGGACTAGCAATTCAGATACGCAGTATTTT
CASKVRGTSNSDTQYF
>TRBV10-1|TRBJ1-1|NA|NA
TGCGCCAGCAGAGAAGCGACAGAAAACACTGAAGCTTTCTTT
CASREATENTEAFF
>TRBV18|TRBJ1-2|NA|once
TGTGCCAGCTCAGAGGGGGTGGACTATGGCTACACCTTC
CASSEGVDYGYTF
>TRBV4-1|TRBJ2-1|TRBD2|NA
TGCGCCAGCAGCCAAATGGGGCTAGCGGAAAAAAAGTCCTACAATGAGCAGTTCTTC
CASSQMGLAEKKSYNEQFF
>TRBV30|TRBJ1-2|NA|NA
TGTGCCTGGAGTTTCGACGGGAGGAAAAATGGCTACACCTTC
CAWSFDGRKNGYTF